These T cell receptor beta chains were read from a single sample in a study of T cell repertoires in cytomegalovirus infection. TCRdb called the reads again in MiXCR, with one record for every CDR3 protein. This sample has around 310,000 distinct CDR3 sequences, with about a sixth found just once. The sample comprised PBMCs. Every receptor here comes from a human donor in good health (CMV status not recorded). Some clones in this sample may be carry-over from other donors' samples. Both conserved end residues are part of each CDR3. D genes are given only for firm matches. Part of the rows lack a size; the others show once, few, many or a class for expanded clones.

clone_size,v_call,d_call,j_call,cdr3_aa,cdr3_nt
.,TRBV4-3,.,TRBJ1-4,CASSQEEAGGEKLFF,TGCGCCAGCAGCCAAGAAGAGGCCGGGGGGGAAAAACTGTTTTTT
many,TRBV6-1,.,TRBJ1-1,CASSDGQSLSTEAFF,TGTGCCAGCAGCGATGGACAGAGTTTGAGCACTGAAGCTTTCTTT
.,TRBV4-2,.,TRBJ2-3,CASSTRGGSTDTQYF,TGTGCCAGCAGCACTCGGGGCGGAAGCACAGATACGCAGTATTTT
few,TRBV19,.,TRBJ1-5,CASSPPRYSNQPQHF,TGTGCCAGTAGTCCCCCCCGGTATAGCAATCAGCCCCAGCATTTT
many,TRBV19,TRBD1,TRBJ2-1,CASTRYYDRVAYNEQFF,TGTGCCAGTACCCGCTACTACGACAGGGTGGCCTACAATGAGCAGTTCTTC
.,TRBV6-6,TRBD1,TRBJ2-7,CAIATGYVDEQYF,TGTGCCATCGCGACAGGGTACGTGGACGAGCAGTACTTC
few,TRBV18,.,TRBJ2-1,CASSPVHNNEQFF,TGTGCCAGCTCACCAGTACACAACAATGAGCAGTTCTTC
few,TRBV28,TRBD2,TRBJ2-1,CASSLSGTSGGHEQFF,TGTGCCAGCAGTTTATCGGGGACTAGCGGGGGGCATGAGCAGTTCTTC
few,TRBV20-1,.,TRBJ1-2,CSATQTPYGYTF,TGCAGTGCCACCCAGACCCCCTATGGCTACACCTTC
many,TRBV7-2,TRBD1,TRBJ1-3,CASSPGTVGNTIYF,TGTGCCAGCAGCCCCGGGACAGTTGGAAACACCATATATTTT
many,TRBV7-2,.,TRBJ2-7,CASSRMGQFDEQYF,TGTGCCAGCAGCCGTATGGGACAATTCGACGAGCAGTACTTC
few,TRBV5-4,.,TRBJ2-6,CASSLRQISGANVLTF,TGTGCCAGCAGCCTCCGACAGATCTCTGGGGCCAACGTCCTGACTTTC
.,TRBV20-1,.,TRBJ2-1,CSIRGLAGYEQFF,TGCAGTATCAGGGGGCTAGCGGGGTATGAGCAGTTCTTC
many,TRBV7-9,.,TRBJ2-2,CASSFNDFLNTGELFF,TGTGCCAGCAGCTTCAATGACTTCTTGAACACCGGGGAGCTGTTTTTT
.,TRBV6-4,.,TRBJ2-3,CASSPGGEPTDTQYF,TGTGCCAGCAGTCCCGGGGGAGAACCCACAGATACGCAGTATTTT
few,TRBV4-3,.,TRBJ2-3,CASSQDGSGGPRTDTQYF,TGCGCCAGCAGCCAAGATGGGTCCGGGGGGCCTCGCACAGATACGCAGTATTTT
once,TRBV7-4,.,TRBJ2-3,CASSRQQNLGRGRTDTQYF,TGTGCCAGCAGCCGACAACAAAACCTCGGACGGGGTCGCACAGATACGCAGTATTTT
many,TRBV7-2,.,TRBJ2-3,CASSLDSPDTQYF,TGTGCCAGCAGCTTAGACAGCCCAGATACGCAGTATTTT
few,TRBV5-1,.,TRBJ1-2,CASSLGDGPYGYTF,TGCGCCAGCAGCTTGGGGGACGGCCCCTATGGCTACACCTTC
.,TRBV27,.,TRBJ2-3,CASSLHRLSGSPDTQYF,TGTGCCAGCAGTTTACACCGACTATCTGGGAGCCCAGATACGCAGTATTTT
.,TRBV10-3,.,TRBJ2-3,CAISVATDTQYF,TGTGCCATCAGTGTCGCTACAGATACGCAGTATTTT
few,TRBV6-6,.,TRBJ2-1,CASSTQGDEQFF,TGTGCCAGCAGTACACAGGGAGATGAGCAGTTCTTC
.,TRBV2,.,TRBJ2-3,CASSPGLRDTDTQYF,TGTGCCAGCAGTCCAGGACTGAGGGACACAGATACGCAGTATTTT
few,TRBV6-5,.,TRBJ2-3,CASSYSKTRASTDTQYF,TGTGCCAGCAGTTACTCGAAAACTAGAGCTAGCACAGATACGCAGTATTTT
few,TRBV9,.,TRBJ2-4,CASSVVSGGSNIQYF,TGTGCCAGCAGCGTAGTGTCGGGGGGCAGTAACATTCAGTACTTC
.,TRBV28,TRBD1,TRBJ1-2,CASSFGTGGPSGTDYGYTF,TGTGCCAGCAGTTTCGGTACGGGGGGGCCCTCGGGGACAGACTATGGCTACACCTTC
many,TRBV6-2/TRBV6-3,.,TRBJ1-6,CASTLVLGDPNSPLHF,TGTGCCAGCACCCTGGTGTTGGGGGACCCTAATTCACCCCTCCACTTT
many,TRBV7-2,TRBD1,TRBJ2-3,CASSSGQGTQYF,TGTGCCAGCAGCTCTGGACAGGGAACGCAGTATTTT
many,TRBV4-2,.,TRBJ1-2,CASSQDNSGTNYGYTF,TGTGCCAGCAGCCAAGATAACTCAGGGACGAACTATGGCTACACCTTC
few,TRBV12-3/TRBV12-4,.,TRBJ2-2,CASSLFSGADTGELFF,TGTGCCAGCAGTTTATTTTCGGGGGCGGACACCGGGGAGCTGTTTTTT
few,TRBV5-1,.,TRBJ2-5,CASSSGETETQYF,TGCGCCAGCAGCTCAGGGGAAACGGAGACCCAGTACTTC
.,TRBV28,.,TRBJ1-1,CASSLLIQGEAFF,TGTGCCAGCAGTTTATTAATACAGGGTGAAGCTTTCTTT
.,TRBV20-1,.,TRBJ2-3,CRENSGAADTQYF,TGCAGGGAAAATAGCGGTGCGGCAGATACGCAGTATTTT
.,TRBV20-1,.,TRBJ1-5,CSAQPSGQPQHF,TGCAGTGCTCAGCCCTCCGGTCAGCCCCAGCATTTT
.,TRBV28,TRBD1,TRBJ2-7,CASSQWDRAGEQYF,TGTGCCAGCAGTCAATGGGACAGGGCGGGGGAGCAGTACTTC
.,TRBV20-1,.,TRBJ2-2,CSARDLSGPPGELFF,TGCAGTGCTAGAGATCTGAGCGGACCTCCCGGGGAGCTGTTTTTT
.,TRBV19,.,TRBJ2-2,CAVEGGAGVLFF,TGTGCCGTTGAAGGGGGCGCGGGGGTGCTGTTTTTT
.,TRBV4-1,.,TRBJ2-1,CASSQEGVLSIGEQFF,TGCGCCAGCAGCCAAGAGGGGGTCCTCTCAATAGGTGAGCAGTTCTTC